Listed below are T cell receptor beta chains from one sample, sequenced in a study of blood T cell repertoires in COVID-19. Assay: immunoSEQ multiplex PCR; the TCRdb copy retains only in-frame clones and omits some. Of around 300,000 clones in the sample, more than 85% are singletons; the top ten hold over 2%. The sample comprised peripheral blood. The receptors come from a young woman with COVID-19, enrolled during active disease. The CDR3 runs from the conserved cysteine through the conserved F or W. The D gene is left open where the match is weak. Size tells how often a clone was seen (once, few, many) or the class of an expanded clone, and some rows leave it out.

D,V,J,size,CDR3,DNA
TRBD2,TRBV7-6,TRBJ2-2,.,CASSSSDGAGVSGELFF,TGTGCCAGCAGCTCCTCTGATGGGGCGGGAGTTTCCGGGGAGCTGTTTTTT
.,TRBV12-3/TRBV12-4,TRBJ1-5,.,CASSLRAQPQHF,TGTGCCAGCAGTTTGAGGGCTCAGCCCCAGCATTTT
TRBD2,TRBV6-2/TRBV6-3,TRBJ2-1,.,CASSHMAGGPNEQFF,TGTGCCAGCAGTCATATGGCGGGAGGGCCCAATGAGCAGTTCTTC
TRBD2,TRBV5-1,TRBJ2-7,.,CASDPGSGSSYEQYF,TGCGCCAGCGACCCCGGGAGCGGGAGCTCCTACGAGCAGTACTTC
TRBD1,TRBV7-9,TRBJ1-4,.,CASSLAGAGGNEKLFF,TGTGCCAGCAGCTTAGCGGGGGCAGGGGGTAATGAAAAACTGTTTTTT
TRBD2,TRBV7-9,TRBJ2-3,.,CASSQWGTSGSPDTQYF,TGTGCCAGCAGCCAGTGGGGAACTAGCGGGAGCCCAGATACGCAGTATTTT
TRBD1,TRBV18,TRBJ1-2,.,CASSPSSGTEGYGYTF,TGTGCCAGCTCACCCTCGTCCGGGACAGAAGGCTATGGCTACACCTTC
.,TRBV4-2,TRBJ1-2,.,CASSQDGGFGNGYTF,TGTGCCAGCAGCCAAGATGGAGGGTTCGGGAATGGCTACACCTTC
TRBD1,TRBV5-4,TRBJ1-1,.,CASSPQGANTEAFF,TGTGCCAGCAGCCCACAGGGGGCGAACACTGAAGCTTTCTTT
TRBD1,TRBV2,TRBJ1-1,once,CASSFSGTGKLWTEAFF,TGTGCCAGCAGCTTTTCCGGGACAGGGAAGCTGTGGACTGAAGCTTTCTTT
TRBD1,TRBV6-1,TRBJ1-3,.,CASRELPGQGTLSSGNTIYF,TGTGCCAGCAGAGAATTACCGGGACAGGGGACCCTGAGCTCTGGAAACACCATATATTTT
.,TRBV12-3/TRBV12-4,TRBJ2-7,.,CASSFRDEQYF,TGTGCCAGCAGTTTCAGGGACGAGCAGTACTTC
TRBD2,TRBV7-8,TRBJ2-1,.,CASSLDSGITYNEQFF,TGTGCCAGCAGCTTAGATAGCGGGATAACCTACAATGAGCAGTTCTTC
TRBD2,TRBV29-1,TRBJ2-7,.,CSGMGLAGGSSEQYF,TGCAGCGGGATGGGACTAGCGGGAGGATCCTCCGAGCAGTACTTC
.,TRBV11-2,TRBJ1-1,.,CASSHGKIRVKNTEAFF,TGTGCCAGCAGCCATGGGAAAATCAGGGTGAAGAACACTGAAGCTTTCTTT
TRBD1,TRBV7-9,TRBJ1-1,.,CASSHRGGELNPEAFF,TGTGCCAGCAGTCACAGGGGAGGAGAACTAAACCCTGAAGCTTTCTTT
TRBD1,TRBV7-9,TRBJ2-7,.,CASSFWDRSYEQYF,TGTGCCAGCAGCTTTTGGGACAGGTCCTACGAGCAGTACTTC
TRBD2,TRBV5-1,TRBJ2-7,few,CASRLGGLASYEQYF,TGCGCCAGCAGATTAGGGGGACTAGCATCCTACGAGCAGTACTTC
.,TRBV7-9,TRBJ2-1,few,CASSSPYGEQFF,TGTGCCAGCAGCTCCCCGTACGGGGAGCAGTTCTTC
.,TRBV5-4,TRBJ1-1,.,CASSPASAGHTEAFF,TGTGCCAGCAGCCCGGCCTCCGCAGGCCACACTGAAGCTTTCTTT
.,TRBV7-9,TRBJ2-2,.,CASSLVGAGELFF,TGTGCCAGCAGCTTAGTAGGGGCCGGGGAGCTGTTTTTT
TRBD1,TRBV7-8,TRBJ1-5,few,CASSLQGMLEPQHF,TGTGCCAGCAGCCTACAGGGGATGCTTGAGCCCCAGCATTTT
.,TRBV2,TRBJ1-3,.,CASSLDSSSGNTIYF,TGTGCCAGCAGCTTGGACAGTTCCTCTGGAAACACCATATATTTT
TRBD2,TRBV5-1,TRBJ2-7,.,CASSFPELAGGPGTVSEQYF,TGCGCCAGCAGCTTCCCGGAGTTAGCGGGAGGGCCGGGTACCGTCTCCGAGCAGTACTTC
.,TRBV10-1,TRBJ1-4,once,CASSPQGRNEKLFF,TGCGCCAGCAGTCCACAGGGCCGTAATGAAAAACTGTTTTTT
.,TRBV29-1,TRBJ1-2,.,CSVYAGIGYTF,TGCAGCGTTTATGCAGGGATTGGCTACACCTTC
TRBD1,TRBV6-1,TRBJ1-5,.,CASSETILGGQPQHF,TGTGCCAGCAGTGAAACCATCCTAGGGGGCCAGCCCCAGCATTTT
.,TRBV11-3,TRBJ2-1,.,CASSLCSLPYYNEQFF,TGTGCCAGCAGCTTATGCTCTCTACCCTATTACAATGAGCAGTTCTTC
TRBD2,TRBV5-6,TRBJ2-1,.,CASSGTSGSNEQFF,TGTGCCAGCAGCGGGACTAGCGGGAGCAATGAGCAGTTCTTC
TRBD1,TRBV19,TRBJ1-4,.,CASSTRTGNEKLFF,TGTGCCAGTAGTACCCGGACAGGGAATGAAAAACTGTTTTTT
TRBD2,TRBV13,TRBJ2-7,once,CASSPRGGSYEQYF,TGTGCCAGCAGCCCACGCGGGGGCTCCTACGAGCAGTACTTC
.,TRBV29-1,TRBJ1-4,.,CSVRRGAGEKLFF,TGCAGCGTAAGGAGGGGCGCTGGGGAAAAACTGTTTTTT
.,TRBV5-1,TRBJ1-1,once,CASSPILQVQNTEAFF,TGCGCCAGCAGCCCCATCCTACAGGTACAGAACACTGAAGCTTTCTTT
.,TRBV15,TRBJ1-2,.,CATSRGESGGYGYTF,TGTGCCACCAGCAGGGGGGAGTCGGGAGGTTATGGCTACACCTTC
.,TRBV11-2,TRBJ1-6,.,CASSVNLQTGDLHF,TGTGCCAGCAGCGTAAACTTACAGACAGGCGACCTCCACTTT
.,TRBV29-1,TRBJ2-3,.,CSVDSGSTDTQYF,TGCAGCGTTGACTCGGGGAGCACAGATACGCAGTATTTT
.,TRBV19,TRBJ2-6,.,CASKRQGTSGANVLTF,TGTGCCAGTAAAAGGCAGGGGACGTCTGGGGCCAACGTCCTGACTTTC
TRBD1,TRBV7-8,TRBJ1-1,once,CASSGTGIGNTEAFF,TGTGCCAGCAGCGGGACAGGGATTGGGAACACTGAAGCTTTCTTT
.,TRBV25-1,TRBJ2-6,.,CASSGYRAFNSGANVLTF,TGTGCCAGCAGTGGATACAGGGCCTTTAACTCTGGGGCCAACGTCCTGACTTTC
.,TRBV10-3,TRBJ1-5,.,CAIGAADQPQHF,TGTGCCATCGGGGCGGCTGATCAGCCCCAGCATTTT
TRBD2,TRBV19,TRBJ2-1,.,CASSTSGRGNEQFF,TGTGCCAGTTCGACTAGCGGGAGGGGCAATGAGCAGTTCTTC
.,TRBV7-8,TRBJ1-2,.,CASSLQGYGYTF,TGTGCCAGCAGCCTACAGGGCTATGGCTACACCTTC
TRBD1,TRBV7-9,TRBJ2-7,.,CASSPGQGRNYEQYF,TGTGCCAGCAGCCCCGGACAGGGGAGAAACTACGAGCAGTACTTC
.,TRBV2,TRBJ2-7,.,CASSENRAGSEQYF,TGTGCCAGCAGTGAAAACAGAGCAGGTAGCGAGCAGTACTTC
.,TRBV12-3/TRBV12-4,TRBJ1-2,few,CASGNPSRGYTF,TGTGCCAGCGGAAACCCTAGCAGGGGCTACACCTTC
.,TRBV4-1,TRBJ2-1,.,CASSHFRDYNEQFF,TGCGCCAGCAGCCATTTCCGGGACTACAATGAGCAGTTCTTC
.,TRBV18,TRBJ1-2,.,CASSPGGPYGYTF,TGTGCCAGCTCACCAGGAGGGCCCTATGGCTACACCTTC
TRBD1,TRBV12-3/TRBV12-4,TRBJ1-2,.,CASSFSGGGGYTF,TGTGCCAGCAGTTTTTCAGGGGGTGGTGGCTACACCTTC
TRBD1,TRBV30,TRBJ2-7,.,CAWTYGTDYEQYF,TGTGCCTGGACCTACGGGACAGATTATGAGCAGTACTTC
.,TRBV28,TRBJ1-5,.,CASSFLLQPQHF,TGTGCCAGCAGTTTTCTCCTACAGCCCCAGCATTTT
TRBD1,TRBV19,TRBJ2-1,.,CATLPGTAYNEQFF,TGTGCCACCCTACCCGGGACAGCCTACAATGAGCAGTTCTTC
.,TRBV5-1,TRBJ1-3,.,CASSLGVTTGNTIYF,TGCGCCAGCAGCTTGGGGGTGACAACTGGAAACACCATATATTTT
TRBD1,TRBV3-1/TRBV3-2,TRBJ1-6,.,CASSPGQGNSPLHF,TGTGCCAGCAGTCCGGGACAGGGAAATTCACCCCTCCACTTT
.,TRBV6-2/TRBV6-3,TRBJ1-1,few,CASSYPPGRAHTEAFF,TGTGCCAGCAGTTACCCCCCGGGCAGGGCGCACACTGAAGCTTTCTTT